This paragraph covers one T cell receptor beta chain sequence. In the PCR, 60 Vbeta and 13 Jbeta primers were used. Assay used: immunoSEQ multiplex PCR; TCRdb lists only in-frame clones, some missing. The sample shows about 210,000 clones, roughly four fifths of them seen only once. These data originate in a study of cytomegalovirus exposure and HLA in healthy donors. Input material: PBMCs. The sequence derives from a woman aged 50 to 60 in good health and CMV-seropositive.

This chain's CDR3 is CASTRTTGFSSPLHF. CDR3 nucleotides: TGTGCCAGCACTAGAACCACAGGATTCAGTTCACCCCTCCACTTT. This chain joins TRBV2 and TRBJ1-6; TRBD1 is a possible D gene (5 bases). This CDR3 has 15 amino acids. The germline gives CDR1 SNHLY, CDR2 FYNNEI. V lost 7 bases and J 9 bases, leaving 19 bases between the germline ends.